The 27 T cell receptor beta chains below were found in one sample sequenced in a study of radiotherapy plus CTLA-4 blockade in lung cancer. Here immunoSEQ multiplex PCR was the method, and the copy in TCRdb shows in-frame clones only, minus some. The data hold roughly 53,000 clones, with roughly 86% observed a single time. This sample comprised peripheral blood, obtained from a patient treated with radiotherapy plus ipilimumab. The receptor set was obtained from a human donor with non-small cell lung cancer whose response to radiotherapy plus ipilimumab could not be evaluated.

The chain employs TRBV6-1 and TRBJ2-2; 7 nucleotides align to TRBD2. CDR1 is MNHNS, CDR2 SASEGT, per germline. J gave up 0 bases and V 8 bases, and 0 bases lay outside the gene matches. There are 13 residues in the CDR3. The CDR3 region is CASRGANTGELFF. The DNA of the CDR3 is TGTGCCAGCCGGGGGGCGAACACCGGGGAGCTGTTTTTT.

V usage is TRBV28 and J usage is TRBJ2-3, with 8 bases fitting TRBD2. Trimming removed 4 bases from V and 4 bases from J; junction bases left unmatched: 10. The V gene's germline CDR1 is MDHEN and CDR2 SYDVKM. The CDR3 sequence is 16 residues long. The CDR3 is CASSSSGRLHADTQYF. CDR3 nucleotides: TGTGCCAGCAGTTCAAGCGGGAGACTGCACGCAGATACGCAGTATTTT.

V gene TRBV5-1 combines with J gene TRBJ2-5, with 8 bases that match TRBD1. Germline CDR1 is SGHRS and CDR2 is YFSETQ. The V gene end was trimmed by 4 bases and the J gene end by 1 base; junction bases not matched to a gene: 6. The CDR3 sequence is 15 residues long. The CDR3 nucleotides read TGCGCCAGCAGCCCGGACAGGGCCATCCAAGAGACCCAGTACTTC. Translated, it gives CASSPDRAIQETQYF.

The rearrangement uses TRBV5-1 and TRBJ1-5; D is ambiguous. Per germline, CDR1 SGHRS and CDR2 YFSETQ. With 1 base removed from V and 2 bases from J, the gap between germline ends came to 7 bases. The CDR3 is 14 residues long. CDR3 amino acids: CASSLSAGNQPQHF. DNA of the CDR3: TGCGCCAGCAGCTTGTCGGCGGGCAATCAGCCCCAGCATTTT.

This rearrangement joins TRBV28 to TRBJ1-2; 7 nucleotides match TRBD1. This CDR3 contains 14 residues. The J segment lost 4 bases and the V segment lost 6 bases, leaving 8 bases of the junction unmatched. Germline lookup yields CDR1 MDHEN and CDR2 SYDVKM. CDR3 loop: CASSKDRAGYGYTF. The CDR3 bases are TGTGCCAGCAGCAAAGACAGGGCCGGCTATGGCTACACCTTC.

This clone showed up just a few times. The chain combines TRBV7-9 with TRBJ2-7; weak D call: TRBD2 (5 bases). Trimming took off 6 bases at V and 2 bases at J, with 14 bases between the two ends. In germline, CDR1 is SEHNR, CDR2 FQNEAQ (reference sequence). The CDR3 is 14 residues long. The CDR3 is CASRVGSSPYEQYF. CDR3 DNA: TGTGCCAGCAGGGTGGGGAGTAGTCCCTACGAGCAGTACTTC.

The chain couples TRBV29-1 to TRBJ2-3, with 13 bases fitting TRBD2. V shed 6 bases, J shed 2 bases, and the junction held 5 bases outside the gene matches. The CDR3 consists of 15 residues. Germline V gene data show CDR1 as SQVTM and CDR2 as ANQGSEA. CDR3 coding DNA: TGCAGCGTGGACGGACTAGCGGGAGACACAGATACGCAGTATTTT. This codes for CSVDGLAGDTDTQYF.

CDR3 region: CASQTTQGRNNEQFF. DNA for the CDR3: TGTGCCAGTCAAACTACACAGGGGAGGAACAATGAGCAGTTCTTC. V usage is TRBV5-4 and J usage is TRBJ2-1; D is possibly TRBD1 (7 bases). Per the germline V gene, CDR1 is SGHNT and CDR2 is YYREEE (reference sequence). Trimming left V 8 bases short and J 5 bases short, with 20 bases between. This CDR3 is built from 15 residues.

The chain carries TRBV5-4 and TRBJ2-7, with TRBD2 identical over 8 bases. This CDR3 has 15 amino acids. From germline, CDR1 is SGHNT and CDR2 YYREEE (reference sequence). V shed 4 bases and J 3 bases; nucleotides not matched to a gene: 9. The CDR3 nucleotides read TGTGCCAGCAGCCCGCGGGGGACTAGGGGCTACGAGCAGTACTTC. Protein: CASSPRGTRGYEQYF.

J is TRBJ2-3 and V is TRBV28; tentatively, D is TRBD2 (5 bases). Deletions cut 4 bases from V and 4 bases from J, with 12 bases between. The CDR3 runs 14 residues. Germline-derived CDR1 and CDR2 are MDHEN and SYDVKM. CDR3 DNA: TGTGCCAGCAGTTCCCCTAGCAACTCAGATACGCAGTATTTT. It specifies CASSSPSNSDTQYF.

The J gene is TRBJ1-2, the V gene TRBV4-1; D gene ambiguous. Germline assignment: CDR1 MGHRA and CDR2 YSYEKL. Trimming removed 0 bases at V and 8 bases at J, with 13 bases between. This CDR3 has 14 residues. CDR3 region: CASSQDQRARGYTF. In DNA form, the CDR3 reads TGCGCCAGCAGCCAAGATCAGAGGGCGCGCGGCTACACCTTC.

V usage is TRBV7-9 and J usage is TRBJ2-5; tentative D call: TRBD2 (5 bases). The germline V and J ends were trimmed by 5 bases and 10 bases, with 23 bases remaining between them. The CDR3 covers 15 residues. Germline values: CDR1 SEHNR, CDR2 FQNEAQ (reference sequence). The CDR3 sequence is CASSPDAPTRGGQYF. Here the CDR3 DNA reads TGTGCCAGCAGCCCAGACGCACCTACAAGAGGAGGCCAGTACTTC.

The chain carries TRBV7-3 and TRBJ2-5; TRBD1 might be the D (5 bases). With 0 bases removed from V and 3 bases from J, the gap between germline ends came to 5 bases. The CDR3 is 13 residues long. Germline V lookup: CDR1 SGHTA, CDR2 FQGTGA. The DNA for the CDR3 is TGTGCCAGCAGCTTAACCAGGGAAGAGACCCAGTACTTC. It codes for CASSLTREETQYF.

This chain connects TRBV6-5 to TRBJ1-2, with 11 bases aligning to TRBD1. Germline assignment: CDR1 MNHEY and CDR2 SVGAGI. Unmatched junction bases numbered 7, after V lost 7 bases and J lost 3 bases. The CDR3 extends over 15 amino acids. CDR3: CASIPRTGGYYGYTF. Written as DNA, the CDR3 is TGTGCCAGCATTCCTAGGACAGGGGGCTACTATGGCTACACCTTC.

V and J are TRBV6-1 and TRBJ2-1; no firm D call. From germline, CDR1 is MNHNS and CDR2 SASEGT. CDR3 length: 15 residues. Deletions cut 4 bases from V and 3 bases from J, with 13 bases between. CDR3: CASSAGIGDYNEQFF. CDR3 nucleotides: TGTGCCAGCAGTGCCGGCATAGGAGACTACAATGAGCAGTTCTTC.

The sample holds a few counts of this clone. The rearrangement links TRBV11-2 to TRBJ2-2; 13 bases fit TRBD2. Trimming took 8 bases from V and 6 from J; bases not matched to a gene: 9. Germline lookup yields CDR1 SGHAT and CDR2 FQNNGV. The length of the CDR3 is 16 residues. The CDR3 here is CASESLAGGPSGELFF. DNA for the CDR3: TGTGCCAGCGAGTCACTAGCGGGAGGGCCGTCCGGGGAGCTGTTTTTT.

This clone was counted between two and nine times. This chain connects TRBV7-9 to TRBJ2-1, with D unresolved. This CDR3 comprises 14 residues. CDR1 and CDR2 (germline): SEHNR, FQNEAQ (reference sequence). Trimming pared 6 bases from V and 5 bases from J, leaving 14 bases between. This chain's CDR3 is CASSGLRLDNEQFF. CDR3 in DNA: TGTGCCAGCAGTGGTCTGCGGTTAGACAATGAGCAGTTCTTC.

The gene calls are TRBV20-1 and TRBJ2-7; a possible D gene is TRBD1 (5 bases). This CDR3 has 11 amino acids. CDR1 is DFQATT, CDR2 SNEGSKA, per germline (reference sequence). The V gene lost 2 bases and the J gene lost 7 bases, with 9 bases spanning the gap. As DNA, the CDR3 is TGCAGTGCTAGAAAAGGGGTTGAGCAGTACTTC. Translation gives CSARKGVEQYF.

The gene calls are TRBV9 and TRBJ2-1; TRBD2 agrees at 9 bases. In germline, CDR1 is SGDLS, CDR2 YYNGEE. The ends lost 4 bases at V and 2 bases at J; junction bases unmatched: 4. The CDR3 consists of 15 residues. This CDR3 reads CASSPRGGAYNEQFF. CDR3 nucleotides: TGTGCCAGCAGCCCGCGGGGGGGGGCCTACAATGAGCAGTTCTTC.

The chain carries TRBV2 and TRBJ2-1, with TRBD1 matching 9 bases. V dropped 5 bases and J dropped 5; count of bases not matched to a gene: 4. Germline V CDR1 and CDR2: SNHLY, FYNNEI. The CDR3 is made up of 14 amino acids. The CDR3 loop is CASSWTGDHNEQFF. In nucleotides, the CDR3 is TGTGCCAGCAGTTGGACAGGGGATCACAATGAGCAGTTCTTC.

The chain combines TRBV5-4 with TRBJ1-2; D is uncertain. Trimming took off 2 bases at V and 3 bases at J, with 14 bases between the two ends. Germline assignment: CDR1 SGHNT and CDR2 YYREEE (reference sequence). The CDR3 totals 15 residues. CDR3 DNA: TGTGCCAGCAGCTTAGCGTATGGGAGGGACTATGGCTACACCTTC. This codes for CASSLAYGRDYGYTF.

This chain joins TRBV28 and TRBJ1-2, with no clear D. The CDR3 is made up of 13 amino acids. Germline assignment: CDR1 MDHEN and CDR2 SYDVKM. V was clipped by 3 bases and J by 5 bases, with 10 bases between them. CDR3 protein: CASSLSSRYGYTF. The CDR3 DNA follows: TGTGCCAGCAGTTTGTCCTCCAGGTATGGCTACACCTTC.

The J gene is TRBJ2-2, the V gene TRBV2; D is undetermined. V shed 3 bases and J shed 0 bases, with 8 bases lying between them. Germline CDR1 SNHLY, CDR2 FYNNEI. The CDR3 totals 15 residues. The CDR3 coding sequence is TGTGCCAGCAGTGAGCAGACACCGAACACCGGGGAGCTGTTTTTT. Its translation is CASSEQTPNTGELFF.

V is TRBV7-3 and J is TRBJ2-6; D not resolved. CDR1 is SGHTA, CDR2 FQGTGA, per germline. The CDR3 is made up of 15 amino acids. V lost 3 bases and J lost 4, with 10 bases in between. The CDR3 nucleotides read TGTGCCAGCAGCTTCGAATACGGGGGGGCCAACGTCCTGACTTTC. Its protein is CASSFEYGGANVLTF.

The rearrangement links TRBV10-3 to TRBJ2-7, with 9 bases identical to TRBD1. Germline V gene lookup returns CDR1 ENHRY and CDR2 SYGVKD. The junction had 16 bases not matched to a gene; V was cut back by 6 bases and J by 4 bases. CDR3 length equals 17 residues. DNA for the CDR3: TGTGCCATCAGCCGGGACAGGGACTACGAGAGGAGGTACGAGCAGTACTTC. Amino acid sequence: CAISRDRDYERRYEQYF.

The rearrangement uses TRBV5-1 and TRBJ2-7; no reliable D call. There are 12 residues in the CDR3. Germline CDR1 is SGHRS and CDR2 is YFSETQ. With 4 bases removed from V and 4 bases from J, the gap between germline ends came to 9 bases. CDR3 coding DNA: TGCGCCAGCAGCGGCGGTGTTTACGAGCAGTACTTC. Translation: CASSGGVYEQYF.

This clone has only a few counts. The chain links TRBV9 to TRBJ2-7; 10 nucleotides line up with TRBD2. The V and J ends lost 2 bases and 9 bases, in that order; junction bases with no gene match: 5. The CDR3 covers 13 residues. CDR1 is SGDLS and CDR2 is YYNGEE in the germline V gene. The CDR3 protein is CASSVDSGRRQYF. CDR3 bases: TGTGCCAGCAGCGTTGATAGCGGGAGGCGGCAGTACTTC.